These 30 T cell receptor beta chains were all obtained from the same sample, sequenced in a study of Ad26.COV2.S vaccination and SARS-CoV-2 variants. Indicated treatment: 19 received Ad26.COV2.S at low or high dose, single or two shots; five or six received placebo; per-sample allocation not given. Samples came from day 63 after the first vaccine or placebo injection. Clones were sequenced by immunoSEQ multiplex PCR, and TCRdb holds only the in-frame ones, with some missing. This table has some 520,000 clones, around 88% appearing once. The sample was peripheral blood, taken in a trial of Ad26.COV2.S vaccine versus placebo. The receptors derive from a person aged 18-60 years who received the Ad26.COV2.S COVID-19 vaccine or a placebo.

CDR3 DNA sequence: TGTGCCAGCTCAAACTTGGCTGGGGAAAAACTGTTTTTT. Encoded protein: CASSNLAGEKLFF. The chain carries TRBV25-1 and TRBJ1-4; no firm D call. This CDR3 comprises 13 residues. V shed 8 bases and J shed 8 bases, with 15 bases lying between them. Germline V gene sequence: CDR1 MGHDK, CDR2 SYGVNS.

The chain carries TRBV7-2 and TRBJ1-4; 7 nucleotides line up with TRBD1. Germline V CDR1 and CDR2: SGHTA, FQGNSA. The CDR3 has 14 residues. The V and J ends lost 6 bases and 10 bases, in that order; junction bases with no gene match: 11. The CDR3, as DNA: TGTGCCAGCAGACCAACAGGGGCCACGGGAAAACTGTTTTTT. This sequence encodes CASRPTGATGKLFF.

This chain links TRBV11-2 with TRBJ2-1, with unresolved D. This CDR3 region has 14 residues. Germline assignment: CDR1 SGHAT and CDR2 FQNNGV. V was cut by 3 bases and J by 1 base, with 7 bases left in between. CDR3 coding DNA: TGTGCCAGCAGCTTGGGCTGGTCCTACAATGAGCAGTTCTTC. This gives the protein CASSLGWSYNEQFF.

The rearrangement joins TRBV9 to TRBJ2-2; a weak D match, TRBD1 (5 bases). Germline CDR1 is SGDLS and CDR2 is YYNGEE. Trimming removed 2 bases from V and 0 bases from J, with 8 bases in between. CDR3 length: 15 amino acids. CDR3 loop: CASSVGQSNTGELFF. The CDR3 nucleotides read TGTGCCAGCAGCGTGGGGCAGTCGAACACCGGGGAGCTGTTTTTT. The variable domain in full, completed from reference TRBV9 and TRBJ2-2, reads DSGVTQTPKHLITATGQRVTLRCSPRSGDLSVYWYQQSLDQGLQFLIQYYNGEERAKGNILERFSAQQFPDLHSELNLSSLELGDSALYFCASSVGQSNTGELFFGEGSRLTVL.

The rearrangement links TRBV6-1 to TRBJ2-5; TRBD2 matches 10 bases. Germline V CDR1 and CDR2: MNHNS, SASEGT. V lost 2 bases to trimming and J lost 5 bases; unmatched junction nucleotides: 5. The CDR3 is 15 amino acids. The CDR3 sequence: CASSEILAGWETQYF. The DNA of the CDR3 is TGTGCCAGCAGTGAAATACTAGCGGGATGGGAGACCCAGTACTTC.

For the CDR3, the DNA is TGCGCCAGCAGCCAACTCAACCTGCAGACTAGCGGGGGACTTGAGCAGTTCTTC. This gives the protein CASSQLNLQTSGGLEQFF. The chain couples TRBV4-3 to TRBJ2-1, with 12 positions matching TRBD2. The length of the CDR3 is 18 residues. The germline V gene encodes CDR1 LGHNA and CDR2 YSLEER. The junction had 14 bases not matched to a gene; V was cut back by 2 bases and J by 9 bases.

The CDR3 coding sequence is TGTGCCAGCAGGGGAAACGAGCAGTACTTC. Its protein product is CASRGNEQYF. The rearrangement links TRBV2 to TRBJ2-7, with D hard to call. CDR1 and CDR2 (germline): SNHLY, FYNNEI. V shed 6 bases and J shed 5 bases, with 5 bases lying between them. This CDR3 is 10 amino acids long. The entire variable domain, with the rest obtained from reference TRBV2 and TRBJ2-7, is as follows: EPEVTQTPSHQVTQMGQEVILRCVPISNHLYFYWYRQILGQKVEFLVSFYNNEISEKSEIFDDQFSVERPDGSNFTLKIRSTKLEDSAMYFCASRGNEQYFGPGTRLTVT.

The rearrangement links TRBV29-1 to TRBJ2-7; D perhaps matches TRBD2 (5 bases). V was clipped by 7 bases and J by 12 bases, with 22 bases between them. CDR3 length equals 12 residues. CDR1 SQVTM and CDR2 ANQGSEA come from the germline V gene. CDR3 amino acids: CSAGFDGGPRYF. CDR3 in DNA: TGCAGCGCCGGCTTCGACGGAGGCCCACGGTACTTC.

The rearrangement joins TRBV28 to TRBJ2-3; TRBD2 matches 7 bases. Germline V lookup: CDR1 MDHEN, CDR2 SYDVKM. Losses at the gene ends were 6 bases for V and 9 bases for J; bases not matched to a gene: 6. This CDR3 has 12 amino acids. CDR3 amino acids: CASRSGTTTQYF. In DNA form, the CDR3 reads TGTGCCAGCAGGTCCGGGACTACAACGCAGTATTTT.

The chain joins TRBV5-6 to TRBJ2-7; tentatively, D is TRBD1 (6 bases). Trimming stripped 4 bases from V and 0 bases from J, with 14 bases between. CDR1 is SGHDT, CDR2 YYEEEE, per germline. CDR3 size: 15 residues. CDR3 in amino acids: CASSVGGGLSYEQYF. The CDR3 nucleotides are TGTGCCAGCAGCGTTGGGGGCGGGCTCTCCTACGAGCAGTACTTC.

The count of this clone is one. This chain connects TRBV3-1 (or the pseudogene TRBV3-2) to TRBJ1-6; D is uncertain. Trimming took 4 bases from V and 5 from J, leaving 15 bases between them. The germline V gene encodes CDR1 LGHDT and CDR2 YNNKEL (reference sequence). This CDR3 spans 16 amino acids. The CDR3, as DNA: TGTGCCAGCAGCCCCCGAGCCGCCAGGAATAATTCACCCCTCCACTTT. It is translated as CASSPRAARNNSPLHF.

J is TRBJ1-5 and V is TRBV28; 8 positions agree with TRBD1. Germline trimming cut 6 bases from V and 0 bases from J; bases unmatched to any gene: 7. Per the germline V gene, CDR1 is MDHEN and CDR2 is SYDVKM. CDR3 length: 16 amino acids. In DNA form, the CDR3 reads TGTGCCAGCAGCGGACAGGGATTCTATAGCAATCAGCCCCAGCATTTT. Translated, it gives CASSGQGFYSNQPQHF.

A word on this clone: The junction differs from germline at one of its ends, possibly a read error. This chain joins TRBV5-1 and TRBJ1-1, with D unclear. Per germline, CDR1 SGHRS and CDR2 YFSETQ. CDR3 length: 14 residues. The CDR3 loop reads CASSFFRGNTEAFF. The CDR3 DNA follows: TGCGCCAGCAGCTTTTTCCGTGGGAACACCGAAGCTTTCTTT.

This chain links TRBV25-1 with TRBJ2-7; D might be TRBD1 (6 bases). The CDR3 length is 15 residues. The germline gives CDR1 MGHDK, CDR2 SYGVNS. V was cut by 3 bases and J by 0 bases, with 12 bases left in between. CDR3 sequence reads: CASSEGTTRSYEQYF. CDR3 DNA: TGTGCCAGCAGTGAGGGGACAACGCGCTCCTACGAGCAGTACTTC.

This clone showed up just a few times. Within the sample, other DNA sequences also encode this same CDR3. The V and J genes are TRBV20-1 and TRBJ2-7; D might be TRBD1 (6 bases). Trimming removed 6 bases at V and 3 bases at J, with 9 bases between. This CDR3 region has 11 residues. CDR1 is DFQATT and CDR2 is SNEGSKA in the germline V gene (reference sequence). CDR3 in amino acids: CSARGGYEQYF. CDR3 DNA sequence: TGCAGTGCCAGGGGCGGCTACGAGCAGTACTTC.

V is TRBV18 and J is TRBJ2-5, with 10 bases aligning to TRBD2. CDR1 is KGHSH, CDR2 LQKENI, per germline. V shed 4 bases, J shed 6 bases, and the junction held 8 bases outside the gene matches. This CDR3 comprises 15 residues. The CDR3 spells CASSRVTSGEQTQYF. The CDR3 DNA follows: TGTGCCAGCTCACGCGTTACTAGCGGGGAGCAGACCCAGTACTTC.

The chain recombines TRBV30 with TRBJ2-2; D unclear. Germline V gene data show CDR1 as GTSNPN and CDR2 as SVGIG (reference sequence). The CDR3 contains 14 residues. V was clipped by 0 bases and J by 6 bases, with 11 bases between them. The CDR3 DNA sequence: TGTGCCTGGAGTGTTTTGCCCGGTTCCGGGGAGCTGTTTTTT. It encodes CAWSVLPGSGELFF.

The gene calls are TRBV28 and TRBJ2-3; D is ambiguous. The CDR3 consists of 16 residues. Trimming took off 3 bases at V and 4 bases at J, with 17 bases between the two ends. CDR1 and CDR2 from the germline V gene are MDHEN and SYDVKM. CDR3 sequence reads: CASSLLGQGISDTQYF. CDR3 bases: TGTGCCAGCAGTTTGTTGGGTCAAGGTATTTCAGATACGCAGTATTTT. Looking up the rest from reference TRBV28 and TRBJ2-3 gives the full variable domain: DVKVTQSSRYLVKRTGEKVFLECVQDMDHENMFWYRQDPGLGLRLIYFSYDVKMKEKGDIPEGYSVSREKKERFSLILESASTNQTSMYLCASSLLGQGISDTQYFGPGTRLTVL.

The rearrangement links TRBV5-1 to TRBJ2-1; 9 nucleotides line up with TRBD2. Germline V gives CDR1 SGHRS, CDR2 YFSETQ. The CDR3 totals 16 residues. V shed 1 base, J shed 5 bases, and the junction held 7 bases outside the gene matches. In DNA, the CDR3 is TGCGCCAGCAGCTTGCGGCCTAGCGGGACACACAATGAGCAGTTCTTC. Protein product: CASSLRPSGTHNEQFF.

The chain links TRBV5-6 to TRBJ2-1; a possible D gene is TRBD1 (5 bases). Germline V gene sequence: CDR1 SGHDT, CDR2 YYEEEE. The CDR3 runs to 15 residues. V was shortened by 0 bases and J by 8 bases, with 15 bases between the two germline ends. CDR3 DNA sequence: TGTGCCAGCAGCTTGGGGCAGGGTATCGTAGATGAGCAGTTCTTC. Its protein product is CASSLGQGIVDEQFF.

The V call is TRBV4-3, the J call TRBJ1-5; D remains unclear. The CDR3 spans 15 residues. The V end lost 0 bases, the J end lost 8 bases, and 14 bases lay between the germline ends. Germline assignment: CDR1 LGHNA and CDR2 YSLEER. The CDR3 protein is CASSQEGGPSEPQHF. The CDR3 DNA follows: TGCGCCAGCAGCCAAGAAGGAGGACCCTCGGAGCCCCAGCATTTT.

The chain recombines TRBV27 with TRBJ2-7; weak D call: TRBD2 (6 bases). V was cut by 8 bases and J by 3 bases, with 17 bases left in between. The CDR3 totals 14 residues. CDR1 and CDR2 (germline): MNHEY, SMNVEV (reference sequence). The CDR3 loop reads CASADISGVYEQYF. The CDR3 DNA reads TGTGCCAGCGCGGATATTAGCGGTGTCTACGAGCAGTACTTC.

The chain uses TRBV7-2 and TRBJ1-6, with D unresolved. The V end lost 4 bases, the J end lost 6 bases, and 10 bases lay between the germline ends. From germline, CDR1 is SGHTA and CDR2 FQGNSA. The CDR3 loop spans 14 amino acids. CDR3 loop: CASSSGRPNSPLHF. The CDR3 DNA sequence: TGTGCCAGCAGCTCCGGACGGCCTAATTCACCCCTCCACTTT.

The V and J genes are TRBV7-2 and TRBJ2-1; 14 positions match TRBD2. The V and J ends lost 5 bases and 10 bases, in that order; junction bases with no gene match: 13. This CDR3 contains 17 residues. Germline CDR1 reads SGHTA; CDR2 reads FQGNSA. The CDR3 DNA sequence: TGTGCCAGCAGCCCCGTGGGGGGACTAGCGGGAGTCGGGGAGCAGTTCTTC. It is translated as CASSPVGGLAGVGEQFF.

The genes are TRBV5-1 and TRBJ2-7, with a possible D match to TRBD1 (5 bases). Germline V gives CDR1 SGHRS, CDR2 YFSETQ. The CDR3 sequence is 13 residues long. Trimming cost V 4 bases and J 4 bases, with 12 bases left between them. As DNA, the CDR3 is TGCGCCAGCAGCCAAGGACAAGAATACGAGCAGTACTTC. It translates to CASSQGQEYEQYF.

This chain joins TRBV30 and TRBJ2-7; TRBD2 agrees at 7 bases. The V and J ends lost 2 bases and 7 bases, in that order; junction bases with no gene match: 8. Germline V CDR1 and CDR2: GTSNPN, SVGIG (reference sequence). The CDR3 contains 13 residues. The CDR3 region has the DNA TGTGCCTGGAGTTTGCGGGAGCTAGGGGAGCAGTACTTC. Translating it yields CAWSLRELGEQYF.

CDR3 loop: CASSQDMGVSNQPQHF. The CDR3 DNA follows: TGTGCCAGCAGCCAAGATATGGGGGTCTCCAATCAGCCCCAGCATTTT. V and J are TRBV4-2 and TRBJ1-5, with D possibly matching TRBD1 (5 bases). Trimming removed 0 bases from V and 3 bases from J, with 12 bases in between. Per the germline V gene, CDR1 is LGHNA and CDR2 is YNFKEQ. The CDR3 is 16 amino acids.

This clone appeared a single time. The chain carries TRBV7-8 and TRBJ2-7; 14 nucleotides match TRBD2. V shed 2 bases, J shed 8 bases, and the junction held 11 bases outside the gene matches. Germline V gene data show CDR1 as SGHVS and CDR2 as FQNEAQ. The CDR3 runs 17 residues. CDR3 residues: CASSLSGTSGRPYQQYF. In DNA form, the CDR3 reads TGTGCCAGCAGCTTATCCGGGACTAGCGGGAGACCCTATCAGCAGTACTTC. Together with reference TRBV7-8 and TRBJ2-7, the CDR3 gives the full variable domain: GAGVSQSPRYKVAKRGQDVALRCDPISGHVSLFWYQQALGQGPEFLTYFQNEAQLDKSGLPSDRFFAERPEGSVSTLKIQRTQQEDSAVYLCASSLSGTSGRPYQQYFGPGTRLTVT.

V usage is TRBV6-4 and J usage is TRBJ1-5, with 7 bases that match TRBD1. Germline V lookup: CDR1 MRHNA, CDR2 SNTAGT. Trimming cost V 2 bases and J 3 bases; bases outside gene matches: 19. The CDR3 runs 20 residues. CDR3: CASSDTLRQGGMMNNQPQHF. CDR3 coding DNA: TGTGCCAGCAGTGACACGCTAAGACAGGGAGGGATGATGAACAATCAGCCCCAGCATTTT.

The V gene is TRBV6-6, the J gene TRBJ1-5; no clear D. Looked up from germline, CDR1 is MNHNY and CDR2 is SVGAGI (reference sequence). V was pared by 2 bases and J by 5 bases, with 16 bases between. The CDR3 totals 16 residues. The CDR3 region is CASSYLGQREDQPQHF. CDR3 bases: TGTGCCAGCAGTTACCTAGGGCAGAGGGAGGATCAGCCCCAGCATTTT.